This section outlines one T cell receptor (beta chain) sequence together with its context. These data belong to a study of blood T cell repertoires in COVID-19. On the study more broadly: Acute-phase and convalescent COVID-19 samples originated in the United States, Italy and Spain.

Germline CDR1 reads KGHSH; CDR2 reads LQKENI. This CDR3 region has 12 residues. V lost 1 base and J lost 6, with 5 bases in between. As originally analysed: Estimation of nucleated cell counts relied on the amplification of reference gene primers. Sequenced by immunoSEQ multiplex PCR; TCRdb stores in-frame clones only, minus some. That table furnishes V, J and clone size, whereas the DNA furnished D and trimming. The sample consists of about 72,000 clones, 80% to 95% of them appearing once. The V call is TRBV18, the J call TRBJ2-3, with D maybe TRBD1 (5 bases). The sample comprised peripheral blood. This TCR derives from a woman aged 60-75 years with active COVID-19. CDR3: CASSPRQDTQYF. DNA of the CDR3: TGTGCCAGCTCACCACGACAGGATACGCAGTATTTT.